Shown below are 26 T cell receptor beta chains from a single sample sequenced in a study of Ad26.COV2.S vaccination and SARS-CoV-2 variants. Some clones are missing from TCRdb's copy, which holds only in-frame ones; the method was immunoSEQ multiplex PCR. The sample includes more than 40,000 clones, approximately 80% of them seen just once. The source was peripheral blood, collected after recovery from COVID-19. These TCRs come from a human donor who had recovered from COVID-19.

V and J are TRBV27 and TRBJ2-3; 13 nucleotides agree with TRBD2. Germline lookup yields CDR1 MNHEY and CDR2 SMNVEV (reference sequence). The CDR3 is 18 amino acids. Trimming cost V 8 bases and J 2 bases; bases outside gene matches: 13. The CDR3 DNA is TGTGCCAGCCGCGCCCGGACTAGCGGGAGTGGCGCCACAGATACGCAGTATTTT. It translates to CASRARTSGSGATDTQYF.

This clone was counted a single time. The chain combines TRBV7-8 with TRBJ1-4, with a tentative D call TRBD1 (5 bases). Germline CDR1 is SGHVS and CDR2 is FQNEAQ. Between the trimmed V and J ends, which lost 4 bases and 1 base, there was a span of 10 bases. The CDR3 runs to 15 residues. CDR3 DNA: TGTGCCAGCAGCTACCCGGGGCGAACTAATGAAAAACTGTTTTTT. Amino acids: CASSYPGRTNEKLFF.

This clone was detected once. The chain carries TRBV7-9 and TRBJ1-3; D uncertain. Germline values: CDR1 SEHNR, CDR2 FQNEAQ (reference sequence). The CDR3 runs to 16 residues. The V gene lost 6 bases and the J gene lost 0 bases, with 15 bases spanning the gap. The CDR3 loop is CASSPYLLNSGNTIYF. CDR3 sequence (DNA): TGTGCCAGCAGTCCCTACCTTCTCAACTCTGGAAACACCATATATTTT.

This rearrangement joins TRBV30 to TRBJ2-3, with D possibly TRBD1 on 5 matching bases. Deletions cut 2 bases from V and 4 bases from J, with 10 bases between. This CDR3 has 13 amino acids. Germline V CDR1 and CDR2: GTSNPN, SVGIG (reference sequence). The CDR3 region is CAWSQIGADTQYF. The CDR3 DNA reads TGTGCCTGGAGTCAGATAGGGGCAGATACGCAGTATTTT.

This chain uses TRBV5-8 with TRBJ2-3; 9 positions match TRBD2. Trimming at V came to 0 bases and at J to 3 bases, leaving 11 bases not matched to a gene. CDR1 and CDR2 (germline): SGHTS, YDEGEE. The CDR3 is 18 amino acids. The CDR3 bases are TGTGCCAGCAGCTTGGCCAGCCTTAGCGGGGGCGTGACAGATACGCAGTATTTT. Its translation is CASSLASLSGGVTDTQYF.

The chain carries TRBV6-6 and TRBJ2-5; D uncertain. This CDR3 is built from 11 residues. V lost 6 bases and J lost 5, with 7 bases in between. CDR1 is MNHNY, CDR2 SVGAGI, per germline (reference sequence). The CDR3 coding sequence is TGTGCCAGCAGACAACGGGAGACCCAGTACTTC. The encoded protein is CASRQRETQYF.

The V call is TRBV28, the J call TRBJ2-7; D not certain. V was cut by 4 bases and J by 3 bases, with 10 bases left in between. The length of the CDR3 is 13 residues. CDR1 is MDHEN, CDR2 SYDVKM, per germline. The CDR3 region is CASSSPQRYEQYF. CDR3 DNA sequence: TGTGCCAGCAGTTCCCCCCAGCGCTACGAGCAGTACTTC.

The V call is TRBV15, the J call TRBJ1-1; D perhaps matches TRBD1 (6 bases). Germline CDR1 reads LNHNV; CDR2 reads YYDKDF (reference sequence). The CDR3 contains 19 residues. Trimming removed 1 base at V and 1 base at J, with 22 bases between. CDR3 region: CATSRGSWTDFRENTEAFF. The CDR3 nucleotides read TGTGCCACCAGCAGAGGTTCCTGGACAGATTTTCGGGAGAACACTGAAGCTTTCTTT.

Concerning this clone itself: Its ends do not fully match the called genes, so a read error is possible. The CDR3 bases are TGTGCCAGCAGCCTTGGGGGCAGGCTCAAACACTTC. Translated: CASSLGGRLKHF. J is TRBJ2-7 and V is TRBV3-1 (or the pseudogene TRBV3-2); possibly TRBD1 for D (6 bases). The CDR3 totals 12 residues. CDR1 LGHDT and CDR2 YNNKEL come from the germline V gene (reference sequence).

The J gene is TRBJ1-5, the V gene TRBV3-1 (or the pseudogene TRBV3-2), with D tentatively TRBD1 (5 bases). Germline V gene sequence: CDR1 LGHDT, CDR2 YNNKEL (reference sequence). The CDR3 is 14 amino acids. V lost 1 base, J lost 4 bases, and 8 bases lay in between. CDR3 residues: CASSQAGMNQPQHF. CDR3 bases: TGTGCCAGCAGCCAAGCAGGGATGAATCAGCCCCAGCATTTT.

This chain links TRBV28 with TRBJ1-1; D remains ambiguous. The CDR3 spans 13 residues. Germline CDR1 MDHEN, CDR2 SYDVKM. Trimming removed 8 bases at V and 4 bases at J, with 14 bases between. The CDR3 nucleotides are TGTGCCAGCCTTCCGGCCTCGACCACTGAAGCTTTCTTT. Translated, it gives CASLPASTTEAFF. Based on the CDR3 plus reference TRBV28 and TRBJ1-1, the full variable domain is DVKVTQSSRYLVKRTGEKVFLECVQDMDHENMFWYRQDPGLGLRLIYFSYDVKMKEKGDIPEGYSVSREKKERFSLILESASTNQTSMYLCASLPASTTEAFFGQGTRLTVV.

J is TRBJ1-1 and V is TRBV20-1, with D hard to call. Germline lookup yields CDR1 DFQATT and CDR2 SNEGSKA (reference sequence). This CDR3 has 14 amino acids. Trimming left V 3 bases short and J 7 bases short, with 18 bases between. CDR3 loop: CSASTEREHFEAFF. The CDR3 DNA follows: TGCAGTGCTAGTACGGAAAGGGAACACTTTGAAGCTTTCTTT.

V gene TRBV5-1 combines with J gene TRBJ1-3; D uncertain. Trimming stripped 0 bases from V and 2 bases from J, with 6 bases between. Germline V gene sequence: CDR1 SGHRS, CDR2 YFSETQ. This CDR3 comprises 14 residues. The CDR3 DNA reads TGCGCCAGCAGCTTGGTAGGGACTGGAAACACCATATATTTT. Translated: CASSLVGTGNTIYF.

This CDR3 reads CAWSLGRAQETQYF. Written as DNA, the CDR3 is TGTGCCTGGAGTTTGGGCAGGGCTCAAGAGACCCAGTACTTC. The chain links TRBV30 to TRBJ2-5; possibly TRBD1 for D (5 bases). V lost 2 bases and J 2 bases, leaving 12 bases between the germline ends. Germline loops: CDR1 GTSNPN, CDR2 SVGIG (reference sequence). The CDR3 loop spans 14 amino acids.

V is TRBV21-1 and J is TRBJ1-4; TRBD1, the D gene given by the table, was not confirmed from the DNA. TRBV21-1 is given as a pseudogene. CDR3 size: 13 residues. CDR3: CASSGTGKEKLFF. In DNA, the CDR3 is TGTGCCAGCAGCGGGACAGGGAAAGAAAAACTGTTTTTT.

This chain connects TRBV7-2 to TRBJ1-2; 9 bases agree with TRBD1. The V and J ends lost 5 bases and 7 bases, in that order; junction bases with no gene match: 5. CDR3 size: 13 residues. Germline values: CDR1 SGHTA, CDR2 FQGNSA. In DNA form, the CDR3 reads TGTGCCAGCAGCCCGGACAGGGGTGGTGGCTACACCTTC. It translates to CASSPDRGGGYTF. Complete variable domain (other parts from reference TRBV7-2 and TRBJ1-2): GAGVSQSPSNKVTEKGKDVELRCDPISGHTALYWYRQSLGQGLEFLIYFQGNSAPDKSGLPSDRFSAERTGGSVSTLTIQRTQQEDSAVYLCASSPDRGGGYTFGSGTRLTVV.

The V call is TRBV2, the J call TRBJ1-1; a possible D gene is TRBD1 (6 bases). Germline-derived CDR1 and CDR2 are SNHLY and FYNNEI. The CDR3 has 13 amino acids. Deletions cut 11 bases from V and 1 base from J, with 14 bases between. The CDR3 region has the DNA TGTGCCGTCCCAGGGGCAGGGAACACTGAAGCTTTCTTT. The encoded protein is CAVPGAGNTEAFF.

V usage is TRBV29-1 and J usage is TRBJ2-5; D gene uncertain. V was cut by 3 bases and J by 4 bases, with 6 bases left in between. Germline CDR1 and CDR2: SQVTM and ANQGSEA. This CDR3 is built from 11 residues. CDR3 sequence reads: CSVDKGETQYF. The CDR3 bases are TGCAGCGTTGATAAGGGAGAGACCCAGTACTTC.

V and J are TRBV3-1 (or the pseudogene TRBV3-2) and TRBJ1-3, with D possibly being TRBD1 (5 bases). The ends were cut back, 1 base at V and 8 bases at J, with 9 bases in the middle. Germline V lookup: CDR1 LGHDT, CDR2 YNNKEL (reference sequence). The CDR3 consists of 13 residues. The CDR3 DNA reads TGTGCCAGCAGCCAAGGGGCGGGGGACACCATATATTTT. It codes for CASSQGAGDTIYF.

The chain links TRBV6-5 to TRBJ1-5; weak D call: TRBD1 (6 bases). The CDR3 length is 14 residues. Germline CDR1 is MNHEY and CDR2 is SVGAGI. The V and J ends lost 7 bases and 4 bases respectively, with 14 bases between them. CDR3 bases: TGTGCCAGCAACCCCGGGGGGCCGAATCAGCCCCAGCATTTT. Translated, it gives CASNPGGPNQPQHF.

The V call is TRBV5-6, the J call TRBJ2-7; tentatively, D is TRBD2 (6 bases). V lost 1 base to trimming and J lost 3 bases, with 8 bases between them. The germline gives CDR1 SGHDT, CDR2 YYEEEE. The length of the CDR3 is 13 residues. The CDR3, as DNA: TGTGCCAGCAGCTTGCCCGGGGGCTACGAGCAGTACTTC. The encoded protein is CASSLPGGYEQYF.

The CDR3 nucleotides read TGTGCCACCCGAGCTAAGGGGAGGGTGGGTGAGCAGTTCTTC. It is translated as CATRAKGRVGEQFF. The V call is TRBV15, the J call TRBJ2-1; 7 nucleotides agree with TRBD2. The CDR3 covers 14 residues. The germline V gene encodes CDR1 LNHNV and CDR2 YYDKDF (reference sequence). V lost 8 bases, J lost 9 bases, and 13 bases stayed unmatched.

This sequence joins TRBV5-1 and TRBJ1-6; D gene ambiguous. Per the germline V gene, CDR1 is SGHRS and CDR2 is YFSETQ. The CDR3 contains 14 residues. Trimming cost V 0 bases and J 6 bases, with 7 bases left between them. The CDR3 DNA reads as TGCGCCAGCAGCTTGGATTGGCTTAATTCACCCCTCCACTTT. Translation gives CASSLDWLNSPLHF.

This clone appeared a few times. The rearrangement joins TRBV19 to TRBJ2-3; D may correspond to TRBD1 or TRBD2 (6 bases each). The CDR3 extends over 15 amino acids. Germline V gene data show CDR1 as LNHDA and CDR2 as SQIVND (reference sequence). V was clipped by 5 bases and J by 2 bases, with 14 bases between them. The CDR3 region is CASSARGRYTDTQYF. In DNA form, the CDR3 reads TGTGCCAGTAGTGCCCGGGGGCGCTACACAGATACGCAGTATTTT.

This chain uses TRBV25-1 with TRBJ2-1; D might be TRBD1 or TRBD2, each matching 5 bases. The CDR3 spans 16 residues. The V gene's germline CDR1 is MGHDK and CDR2 SYGVNS. The V and J ends lost 8 bases and 9 bases respectively, with 26 bases between them. The CDR3 DNA is TGTGCCAGCCTATCACTCCGGGACCCATGGGGCAGTGAGCAGTTCTTC. Its protein product is CASLSLRDPWGSEQFF.

In its sample, this clone was seen once. V is TRBV18 and J is TRBJ2-7; TRBD1 agrees at 11 bases. V trimming: 4 bases; J trimming: 2 bases; junction bases outside the gene matches: 4. Germline CDR1 KGHSH, CDR2 LQKENI. This CDR3 has 15 amino acids. The CDR3 reads CASSRPGQGAYEQYF. The CDR3 nucleotides read TGTGCCAGCTCACGCCCGGGACAGGGGGCCTACGAGCAGTACTTC.